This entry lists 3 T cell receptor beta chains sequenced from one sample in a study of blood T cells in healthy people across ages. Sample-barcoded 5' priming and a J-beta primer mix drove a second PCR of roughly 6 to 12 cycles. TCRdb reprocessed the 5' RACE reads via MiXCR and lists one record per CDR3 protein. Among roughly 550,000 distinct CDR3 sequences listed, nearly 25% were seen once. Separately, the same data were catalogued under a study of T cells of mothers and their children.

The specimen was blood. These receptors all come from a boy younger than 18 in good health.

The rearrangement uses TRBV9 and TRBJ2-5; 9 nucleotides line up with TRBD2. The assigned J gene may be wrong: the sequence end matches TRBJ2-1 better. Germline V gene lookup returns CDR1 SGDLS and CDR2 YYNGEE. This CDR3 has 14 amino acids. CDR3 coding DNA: TGTGCCAGCAGTCCACGGGCGGGAGGGAATGAGCAGTTCTTC. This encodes CASSPRAGGNEQFF.

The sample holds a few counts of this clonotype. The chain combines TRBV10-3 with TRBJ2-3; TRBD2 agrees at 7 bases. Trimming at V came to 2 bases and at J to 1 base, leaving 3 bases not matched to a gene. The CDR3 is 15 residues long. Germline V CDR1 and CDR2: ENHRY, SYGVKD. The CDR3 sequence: CAISEGGVRTDTQYF. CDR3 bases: TGTGCCATCAGTGAGGGGGGGGTCCGCACAGATACGCAGTATTTT.

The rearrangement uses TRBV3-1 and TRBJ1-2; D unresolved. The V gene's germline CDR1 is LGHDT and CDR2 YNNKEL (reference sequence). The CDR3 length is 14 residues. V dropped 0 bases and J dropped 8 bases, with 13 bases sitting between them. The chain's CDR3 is CASSQDTGKDGYTF. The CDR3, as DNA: TGTGCCAGCAGCCAAGATACGGGGAAAGACGGCTACACCTTC.